This T cell receptor beta chain was recovered during a study of shared clonotypes between healthy human individuals. Study summary: Per-donor plates numbered three CD4 naive, three CD4 memory, two CD8 naive and one CD8 memory.

This was a deep-level run. The data were produced by immunoSEQ multiplex PCR, yet TCRdb's version contains in-frame clones alone and is incomplete. The sample has some 2.4 million clones, 93% seen once. The ends lost 1 base at V and 9 bases at J; junction bases unmatched: 14. This CDR3 spans 17 amino acids. The germline CDR1 and CDR2 sequences are SGHDN and FVKESK. The donors were all Caucasian adults (living in Nashville, Tennessee). This receptor was taken from a man in his late teens or twenties in good health. Some clones in this sample may be carry-over from other donors' samples. The rearrangement joins TRBV14 to TRBJ2-1, with TRBD2 matching over 8 bases. The sample comprised naive CD4+ T cells from PBMCs. This sample's subset: CD45RA+ positively selected. In DNA, the CDR3 is TGTGCCAGCAGCCAAGCTGATGGCGGGAGGAAGTTATCTGAGCAGTTCTTC. Translating it yields CASSQADGGRKLSEQFF. The whole variable domain, filled in from reference TRBV14 and TRBJ2-1, reads EAGVTQFPSHSVIEKGQTVTLRCDPISGHDNLYWYRRVMGKEIKFLLHFVKESKQDESGMPNNRFLAERTGGTYSTLKVQPAELEDSGVYFCASSQADGGRKLSEQFFGPGTRLTVL.